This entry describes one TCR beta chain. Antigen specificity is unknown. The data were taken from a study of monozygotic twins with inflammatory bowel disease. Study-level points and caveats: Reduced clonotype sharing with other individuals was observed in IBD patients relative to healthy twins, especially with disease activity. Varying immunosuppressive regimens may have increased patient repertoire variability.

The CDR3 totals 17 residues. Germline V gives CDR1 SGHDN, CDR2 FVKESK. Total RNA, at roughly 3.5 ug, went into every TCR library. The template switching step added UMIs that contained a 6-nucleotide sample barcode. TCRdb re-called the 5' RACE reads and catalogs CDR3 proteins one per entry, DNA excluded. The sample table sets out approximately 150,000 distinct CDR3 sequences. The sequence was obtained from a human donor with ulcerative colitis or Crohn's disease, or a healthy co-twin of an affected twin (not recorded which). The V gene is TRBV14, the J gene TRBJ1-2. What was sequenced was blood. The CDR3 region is CASSQDLGTHTNYGYTF. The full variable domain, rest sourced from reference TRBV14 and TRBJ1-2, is EAGVTQFPSHSVIEKGQTVTLRCDPISGHDNLYWYRRVMGKEIKFLLHFVKESKQDESGMPNNRFLAERTGGTYSTLKVQPAELEDSGVYFCASSQDLGTHTNYGYTFGSGTRLTVV.